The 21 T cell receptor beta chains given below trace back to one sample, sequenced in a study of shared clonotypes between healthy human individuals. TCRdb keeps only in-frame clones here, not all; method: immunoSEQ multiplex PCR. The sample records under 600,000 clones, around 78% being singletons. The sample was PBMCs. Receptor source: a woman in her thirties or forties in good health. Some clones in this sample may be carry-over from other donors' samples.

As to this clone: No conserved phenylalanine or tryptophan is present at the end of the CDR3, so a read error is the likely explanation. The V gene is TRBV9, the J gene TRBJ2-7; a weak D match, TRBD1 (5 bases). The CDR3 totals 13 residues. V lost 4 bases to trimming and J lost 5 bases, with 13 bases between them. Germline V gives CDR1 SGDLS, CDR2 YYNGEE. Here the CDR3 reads CASSPSGLDEQYS. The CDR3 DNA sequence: TGTGCCAGCAGCCCCTCAGGGTTGGACGAGCAGTACTCC.

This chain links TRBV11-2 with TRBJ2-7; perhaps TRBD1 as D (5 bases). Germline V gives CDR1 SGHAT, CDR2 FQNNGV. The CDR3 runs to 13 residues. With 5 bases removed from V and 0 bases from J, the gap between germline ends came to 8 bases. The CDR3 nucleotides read TGTGCCAGCAGCCGACAGAGCTCCTACGAGCAGTACTTC. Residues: CASSRQSSYEQYF.

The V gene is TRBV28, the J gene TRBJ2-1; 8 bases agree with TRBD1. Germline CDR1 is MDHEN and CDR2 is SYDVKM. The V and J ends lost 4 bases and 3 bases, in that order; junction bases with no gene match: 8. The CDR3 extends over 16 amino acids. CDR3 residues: CASSSSRGLDYNEQFF. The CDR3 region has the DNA TGTGCCAGCAGTTCTTCCAGGGGGCTGGACTACAATGAGCAGTTCTTC.

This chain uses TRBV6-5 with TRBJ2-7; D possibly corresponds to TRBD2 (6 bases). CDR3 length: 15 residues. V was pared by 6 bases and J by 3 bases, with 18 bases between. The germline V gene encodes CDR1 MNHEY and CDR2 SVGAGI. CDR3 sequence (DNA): TGTGCCAGCAGGCGACTCTTAGCGGCTAACTACGAGCAGTACTTC. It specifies CASRRLLAANYEQYF.

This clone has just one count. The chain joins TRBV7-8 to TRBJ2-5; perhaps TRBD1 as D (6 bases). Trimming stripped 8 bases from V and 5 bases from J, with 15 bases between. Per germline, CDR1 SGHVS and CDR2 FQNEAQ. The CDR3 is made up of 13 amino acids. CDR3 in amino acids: CASGRGGPETQYF. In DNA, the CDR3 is TGTGCCAGCGGGCGAGGGGGTCCCGAGACCCAGTACTTC.

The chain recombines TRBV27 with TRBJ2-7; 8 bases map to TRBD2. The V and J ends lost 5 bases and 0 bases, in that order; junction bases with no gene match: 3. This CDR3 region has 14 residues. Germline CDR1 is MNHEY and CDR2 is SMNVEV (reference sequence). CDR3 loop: CASSHGTSSYEQYF. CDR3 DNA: TGTGCCAGCAGTCACGGGACTAGCTCCTACGAGCAGTACTTC.

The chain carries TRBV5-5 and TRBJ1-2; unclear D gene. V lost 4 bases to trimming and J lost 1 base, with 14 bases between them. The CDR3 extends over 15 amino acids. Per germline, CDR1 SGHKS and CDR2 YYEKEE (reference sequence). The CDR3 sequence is CASSPGSYNNYGYTF. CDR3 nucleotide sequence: TGTGCCAGCAGCCCGGGGTCCTACAATAACTATGGCTACACCTTC.

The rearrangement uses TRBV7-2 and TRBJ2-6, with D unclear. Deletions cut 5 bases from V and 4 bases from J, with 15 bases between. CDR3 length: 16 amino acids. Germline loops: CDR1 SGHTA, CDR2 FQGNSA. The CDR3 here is CASSPPAAAGANVLTF. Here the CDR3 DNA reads TGTGCCAGCAGCCCCCCGGCGGCCGCGGGGGCCAACGTCCTGACTTTC.

CDR3 bases: TGTGCCAGCAGTTTCAGGGGCTCTGGGGCCAACGTCCTGACTTTC. As protein: CASSFRGSGANVLTF. The genes are TRBV6-6 and TRBJ2-6; possibly TRBD1 for D (6 bases). The CDR3 covers 15 residues. Looked up from germline, CDR1 is MNHNY and CDR2 is SVGAGI (reference sequence). Trimming took 4 bases from V and 0 from J, leaving 7 bases between them.

Written as DNA, the CDR3 is TGTGCCAGCAGCTTAGTAGGCGTAGCGGGGCGCTACAATGAGCAGTTCTTC. Its protein product is CASSLVGVAGRYNEQFF. The rearrangement joins TRBV7-9 to TRBJ2-1; 8 positions match TRBD2. The CDR3 is 17 amino acids. The V gene's germline CDR1 is SEHNR and CDR2 FQNEAQ (reference sequence). The V segment lost 1 base and the J segment 3 bases; nucleotides outside the gene matches: 8.

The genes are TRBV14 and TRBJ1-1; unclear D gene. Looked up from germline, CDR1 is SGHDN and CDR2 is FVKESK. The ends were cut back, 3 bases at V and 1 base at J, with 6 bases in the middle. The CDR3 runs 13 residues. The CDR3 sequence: CASSHSRNTEAFF. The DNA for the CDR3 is TGTGCCAGCAGCCATTCCCGGAACACTGAAGCTTTCTTT.

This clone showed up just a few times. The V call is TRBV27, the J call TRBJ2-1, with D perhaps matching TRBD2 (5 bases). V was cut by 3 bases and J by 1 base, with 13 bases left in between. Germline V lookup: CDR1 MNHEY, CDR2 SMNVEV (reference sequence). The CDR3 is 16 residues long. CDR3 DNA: TGTGCCAGCAGTTTGTATACTAGGCAATCCTACAATGAGCAGTTCTTC. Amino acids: CASSLYTRQSYNEQFF.

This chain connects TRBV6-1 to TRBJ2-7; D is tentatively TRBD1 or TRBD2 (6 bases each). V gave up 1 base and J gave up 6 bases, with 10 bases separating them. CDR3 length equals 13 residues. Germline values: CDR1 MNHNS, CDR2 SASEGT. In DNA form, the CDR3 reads TGTGCCAGCAGTGAAGTGGGGGGCGGCGAGCAGTACTTC. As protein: CASSEVGGGEQYF.

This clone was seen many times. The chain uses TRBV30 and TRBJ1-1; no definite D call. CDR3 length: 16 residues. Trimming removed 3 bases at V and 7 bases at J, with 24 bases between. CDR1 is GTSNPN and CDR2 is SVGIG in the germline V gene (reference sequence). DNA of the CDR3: TGTGCCTGGAGGCCGAAGTTAGGACCCGGCGGGGATGAAGCTTTCTTT. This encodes CAWRPKLGPGGDEAFF.

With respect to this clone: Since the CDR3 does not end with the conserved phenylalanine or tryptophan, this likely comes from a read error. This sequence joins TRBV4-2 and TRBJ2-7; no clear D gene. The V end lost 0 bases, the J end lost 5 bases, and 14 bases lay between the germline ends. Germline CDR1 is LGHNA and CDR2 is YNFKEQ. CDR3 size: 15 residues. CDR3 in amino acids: CASSQEGDVSHEQYL. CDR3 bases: TGTGCCAGCAGCCAAGAAGGAGATGTATCCCACGAGCAGTACCTC.

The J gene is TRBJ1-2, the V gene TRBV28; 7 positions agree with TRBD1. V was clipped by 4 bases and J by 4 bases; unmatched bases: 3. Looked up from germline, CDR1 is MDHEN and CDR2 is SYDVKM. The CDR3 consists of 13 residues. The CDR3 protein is CASSYRGGYGYTF. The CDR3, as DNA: TGTGCCAGCAGTTACAGGGGAGGCTATGGCTACACCTTC.

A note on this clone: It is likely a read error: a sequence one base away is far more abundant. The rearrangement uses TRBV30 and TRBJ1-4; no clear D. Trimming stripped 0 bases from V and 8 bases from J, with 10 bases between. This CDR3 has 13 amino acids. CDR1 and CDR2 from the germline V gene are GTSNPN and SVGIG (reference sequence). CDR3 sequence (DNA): TGTGCCTGGAGTGTAAACAGCAGCGAAAAACTGTTTTTT. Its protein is CAWSVNSSEKLFF.

The CDR3: CASSRGRGKAYEQYF. CDR3 nucleotides: TGTGCCAGCAGCCGCGGTCGCGGGAAGGCCTACGAGCAGTACTTC. This chain links TRBV11-2 with TRBJ2-7, with D tentatively TRBD2 (6 bases). V dropped 5 bases and J dropped 2 bases, with 16 bases sitting between them. Germline CDR1 is SGHAT and CDR2 is FQNNGV. CDR3 size: 15 residues.

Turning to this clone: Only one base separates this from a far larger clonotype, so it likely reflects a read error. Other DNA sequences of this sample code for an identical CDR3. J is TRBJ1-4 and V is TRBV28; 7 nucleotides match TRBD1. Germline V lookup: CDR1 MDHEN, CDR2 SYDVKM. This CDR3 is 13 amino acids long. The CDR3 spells CASHQGGDEKLFF. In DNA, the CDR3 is TGTGCTAGCCACCAGGGGGGGGATGAAAAACTGTTTTTT. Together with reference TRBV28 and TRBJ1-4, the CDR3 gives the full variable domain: DVKVTQSSRYLVKRTGEKVFLECVQDMDHENMFWYRQDPGLGLRLIYFSYDVKMKEKGDIPEGYSVSREKKERFSLILESASTNQTSMYLCASHQGGDEKLFFGSGTQLSVL.

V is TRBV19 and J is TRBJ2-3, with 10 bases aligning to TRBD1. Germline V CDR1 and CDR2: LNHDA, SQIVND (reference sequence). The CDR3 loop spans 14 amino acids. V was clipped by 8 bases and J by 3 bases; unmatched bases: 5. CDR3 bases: TGTGCCAGTGCGGCGGGACAGGGGACAGATACGCAGTATTTT. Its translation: CASAAGQGTDTQYF. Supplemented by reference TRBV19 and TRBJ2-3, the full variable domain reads DGGITQSPKYLFRKEGQNVTLSCEQNLNHDAMYWYRQDPGQGLRLIYYSQIVNDFQKGDIAEGYSVSREKKESFPLTVTSAQKNPTAFYLCASAAGQGTDTQYFGPGTRLTVL.

The CDR3, as DNA: TGTGCCAGCAGCCCAGCCCCTTTTGCGGGGACCCAGTACTTC. Its protein is CASSPAPFAGTQYF. This sequence joins TRBV9 and TRBJ2-5; tentatively, D is TRBD2 (5 bases). Trimming cost V 4 bases and J 7 bases, with 17 bases left between them. This CDR3 is 14 amino acids long. In germline, CDR1 is SGDLS, CDR2 YYNGEE.